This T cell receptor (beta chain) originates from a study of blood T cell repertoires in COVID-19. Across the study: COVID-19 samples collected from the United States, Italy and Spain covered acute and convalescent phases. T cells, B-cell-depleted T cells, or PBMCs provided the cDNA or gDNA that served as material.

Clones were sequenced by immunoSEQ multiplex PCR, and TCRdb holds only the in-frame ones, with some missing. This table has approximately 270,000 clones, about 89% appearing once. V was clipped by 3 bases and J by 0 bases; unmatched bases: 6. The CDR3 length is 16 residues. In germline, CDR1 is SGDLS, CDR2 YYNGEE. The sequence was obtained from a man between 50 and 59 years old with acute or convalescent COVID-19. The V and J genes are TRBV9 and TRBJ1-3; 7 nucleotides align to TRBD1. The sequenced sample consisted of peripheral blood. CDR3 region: CASSDGQAGSGNTIYF. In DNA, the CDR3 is TGTGCCAGCAGCGATGGACAGGCGGGCTCTGGAAACACCATATATTTT.